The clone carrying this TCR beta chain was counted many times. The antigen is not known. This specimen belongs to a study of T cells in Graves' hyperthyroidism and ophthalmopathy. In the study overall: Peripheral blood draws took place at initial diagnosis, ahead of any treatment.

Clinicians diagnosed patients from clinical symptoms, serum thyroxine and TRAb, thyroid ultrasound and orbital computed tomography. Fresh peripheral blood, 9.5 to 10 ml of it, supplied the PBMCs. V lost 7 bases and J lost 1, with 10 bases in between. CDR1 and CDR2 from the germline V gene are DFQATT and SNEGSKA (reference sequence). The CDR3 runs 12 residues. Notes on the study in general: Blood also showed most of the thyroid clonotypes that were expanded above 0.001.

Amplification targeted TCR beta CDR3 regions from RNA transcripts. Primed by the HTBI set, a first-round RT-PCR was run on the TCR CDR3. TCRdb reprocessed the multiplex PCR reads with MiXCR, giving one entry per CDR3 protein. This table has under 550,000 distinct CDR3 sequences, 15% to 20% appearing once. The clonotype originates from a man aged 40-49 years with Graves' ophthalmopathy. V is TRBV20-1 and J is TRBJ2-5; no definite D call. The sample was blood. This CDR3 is CSVFSSQETQYF. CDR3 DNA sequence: TGCAGTGTTTTTAGTTCCCAAGAGACCCAGTACTTC.